One sample yielded the 3 T cell receptor beta chains listed below, sequenced in a study of blood T cell repertoires in COVID-19. Sequencing used immunoSEQ multiplex PCR; TCRdb keeps in-frame clones, though not all of them. This repertoire shows 45,000 to 50,000 clones, about 83% found once; its top ten account for over 7%. Sequencing was performed on peripheral blood. The receptors originated from a man older than 75 in a cohort sampled during active COVID-19.

This chain connects TRBV6-2 or TRBV6-3 to TRBJ2-3; 7 positions agree with TRBD2. The CDR3 has 16 residues. Germline trimming cut 2 bases from V and 2 bases from J; bases unmatched to any gene: 7. CDR1 and CDR2 (germline): MNHEY, SVGEGT. The CDR3, as DNA: TGTGCCAGCAGTTACGGGTACGGGAGGCTCACAGATACGCAGTATTTT. Protein sequence: CASSYGYGRLTDTQYF.

The CDR3 DNA reads as TGTGCCACCAGCAGCCCAGGGGTTCGTGGCTACACCTTC. Protein: CATSSPGVRGYTF. The genes are TRBV15 and TRBJ1-2, with a possible D match to TRBD1 (6 bases). Between the trimmed V and J ends, which lost 3 bases and 7 bases, there was a span of 12 bases. From germline, CDR1 is LNHNV and CDR2 YYDKDF (reference sequence). The CDR3 covers 13 residues.

The J gene is TRBJ2-2, the V gene TRBV10-3; tentatively, D is TRBD1 (5 bases). Germline CDR1 is ENHRY and CDR2 is SYGVKD. V dropped 4 bases and J dropped 10 bases, with 10 bases sitting between them. The CDR3 has 12 amino acids. CDR3 amino acids: CAISGTSKELFF. The DNA for the CDR3 is TGTGCCATCAGTGGGACAAGTAAGGAGCTGTTTTTT.